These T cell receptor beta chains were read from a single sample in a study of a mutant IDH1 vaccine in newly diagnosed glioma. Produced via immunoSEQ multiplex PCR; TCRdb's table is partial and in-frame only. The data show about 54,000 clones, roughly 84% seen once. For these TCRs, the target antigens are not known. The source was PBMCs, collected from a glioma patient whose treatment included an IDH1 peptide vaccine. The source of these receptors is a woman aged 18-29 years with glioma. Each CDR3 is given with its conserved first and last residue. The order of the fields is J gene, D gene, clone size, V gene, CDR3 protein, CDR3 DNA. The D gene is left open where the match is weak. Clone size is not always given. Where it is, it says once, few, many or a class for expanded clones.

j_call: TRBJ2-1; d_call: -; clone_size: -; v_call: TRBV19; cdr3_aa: CASSAFRDEQFF; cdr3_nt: TGTGCCAGTAGTGCCTTCCGGGATGAGCAGTTCTTC
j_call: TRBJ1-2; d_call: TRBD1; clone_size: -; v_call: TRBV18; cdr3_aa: CASSLGTEGNYGYTF; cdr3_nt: TGTGCCAGCTCACTCGGGACAGAGGGTAACTATGGCTACACCTTC
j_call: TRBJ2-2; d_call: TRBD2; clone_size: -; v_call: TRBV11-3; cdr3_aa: CASSFDVAGPNTGELFF; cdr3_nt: TGTGCCAGCAGCTTCGACGTAGCGGGGCCGAACACCGGGGAGCTGTTTTTT
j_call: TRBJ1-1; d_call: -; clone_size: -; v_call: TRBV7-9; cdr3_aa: CASSLVAGDTLNTEAFF; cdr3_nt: TGTGCCAGCAGCTTAGTGGCCGGGGACACCTTGAACACTGAAGCTTTCTTT
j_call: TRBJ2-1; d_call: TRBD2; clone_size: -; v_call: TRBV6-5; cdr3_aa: CASRLGLEYNEQFF; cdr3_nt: TGTGCCAGCCGCTTGGGACTAGAGTATAATGAGCAGTTCTTC
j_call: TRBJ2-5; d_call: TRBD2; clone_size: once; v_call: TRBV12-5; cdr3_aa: CASGLGTSGGETQYF; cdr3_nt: TGTGCTAGTGGTTTGGGGACTAGCGGGGGCGAGACCCAGTACTTC
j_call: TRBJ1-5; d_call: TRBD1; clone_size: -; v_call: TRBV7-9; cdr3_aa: CASSPDRFNQPQHF; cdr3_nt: TGTGCCAGCAGCCCGGACAGGTTCAATCAGCCCCAGCATTTT
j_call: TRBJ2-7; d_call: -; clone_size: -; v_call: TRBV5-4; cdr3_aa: CASSLDGTSYEQYF; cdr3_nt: TGTGCCAGCAGCTTGGACGGGACCTCCTACGAGCAGTACTTC
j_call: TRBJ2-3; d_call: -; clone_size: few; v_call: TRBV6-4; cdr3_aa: CASSADPTDTQYF; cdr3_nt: TGTGCCAGCAGTGCGGACCCCACAGATACGCAGTATTTT
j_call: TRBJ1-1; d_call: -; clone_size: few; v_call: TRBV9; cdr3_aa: CASSWDARNTEAFF; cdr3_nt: TGTGCCAGCAGTTGGGACGCGAGGAACACTGAAGCTTTCTTT
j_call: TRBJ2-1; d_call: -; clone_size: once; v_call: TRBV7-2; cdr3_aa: CASSRGFSYNEQFF; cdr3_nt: TGTGCCAGCAGTAGGGGGTTCTCCTACAATGAGCAGTTCTTC
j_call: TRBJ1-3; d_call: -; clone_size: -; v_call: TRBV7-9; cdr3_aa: CASSSDRTSGNTIYF; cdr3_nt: TGTGCCAGCAGCTCTGACCGGACCTCTGGAAACACCATATATTTT
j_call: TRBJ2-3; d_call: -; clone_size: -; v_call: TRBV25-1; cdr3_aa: CASSESQGRTDTQYF; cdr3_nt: TGTGCCAGCAGTGAATCCCAGGGACGCACAGATACGCAGTATTTT
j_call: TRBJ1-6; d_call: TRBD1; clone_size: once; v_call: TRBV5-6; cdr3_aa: CASSLRPGGGSPLHF; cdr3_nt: TGTGCCAGCTCCCTCAGACCAGGGGGCGGCTCACCCCTCCACTTT
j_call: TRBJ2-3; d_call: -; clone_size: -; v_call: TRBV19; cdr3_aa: CASRLDPRHPGTDTQYF; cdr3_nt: TGTGCCAGTAGGCTCGATCCAAGACACCCTGGCACAGATACGCAGTATTTT
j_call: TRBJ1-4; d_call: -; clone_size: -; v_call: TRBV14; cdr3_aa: CASSQPATNEKLFF; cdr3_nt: TGTGCCAGCAGCCAACCAGCAACTAATGAAAAACTGTTTTTT
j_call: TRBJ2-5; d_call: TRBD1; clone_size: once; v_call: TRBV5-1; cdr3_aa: CASSLDRGTKTQYF; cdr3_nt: TGCGCCAGCAGCTTAGACAGGGGGACGAAGACCCAGTACTTC
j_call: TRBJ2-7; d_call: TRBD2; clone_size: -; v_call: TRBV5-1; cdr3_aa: CASTFSGSEGDEQYF; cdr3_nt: TGCGCCAGCACCTTTAGCGGGAGTGAGGGGGACGAGCAGTACTTC
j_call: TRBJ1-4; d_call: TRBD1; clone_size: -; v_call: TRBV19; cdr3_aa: CASSTGQGNEKLFF; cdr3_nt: TGTGCCAGTAGTACGGGACAGGGTAATGAAAAACTGTTTTTT
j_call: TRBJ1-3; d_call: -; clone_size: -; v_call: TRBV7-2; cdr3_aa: CASKPPHRSSSGNTIYF; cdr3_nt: TGTGCCAGCAAGCCCCCGCACAGGTCTAGCTCTGGAAACACCATATATTTT
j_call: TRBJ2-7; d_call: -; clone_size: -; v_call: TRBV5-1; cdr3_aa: CASSLERLSSYEQYF; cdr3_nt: TGCGCCAGCAGCTTGGAGCGACTGAGCTCCTACGAGCAGTACTTC
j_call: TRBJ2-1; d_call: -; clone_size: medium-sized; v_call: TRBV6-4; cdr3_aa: CASSDSRVSSYNEQFF; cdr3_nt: TGTGCCAGCAGTGACTCCAGGGTGAGCTCCTACAATGAGCAGTTCTTC
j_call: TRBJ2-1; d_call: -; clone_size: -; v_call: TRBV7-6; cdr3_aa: CASSSNNEQFF; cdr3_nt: TGTGCCAGCAGCTCCAACAATGAGCAGTTCTTC